The T cell receptor (beta chain) described here comes from a study of blood T cells in healthy people across ages. PCR was performed a second time for 7 to 11 cycles using a sample-barcoded 5' primer and a J-beta primer mix. TCRdb passed the 5' RACE reads through MiXCR, listing each CDR3 protein once. Counted here are approximately 760,000 distinct CDR3 sequences, roughly 25% occurring once; the ten biggest clones make up more than 8%. Study results and caveats: Naive and antigen-experienced cells could not be conclusively compared, given unsorted PBMCs.

This clonotype came up a few times. Its target is unknown. CDR1 SGHVS and CDR2 FNYEAQ come from the germline V gene. CDR3 size: 13 residues. The sample was also linked to a second study, of T cells of mothers and their children. That study adds: The yield was over 8 million TCR beta CDR3 reads from each mother and approximately 2.8 million from each child.

The TCR originated in a boy between 5 and 17 years old in good health. Input material: blood. The rearrangement uses TRBV7-6 and TRBJ2-5, with D tentatively TRBD1 or TRBD2 (5 bases each). Near its end, the DNA agrees better with TRBJ2-7, so the J call may be wrong. The CDR3 sequence: CASSLRDDYEQYF. CDR3 nucleotides: TGTGCCAGCAGCTTAAGGGACGACTACGAGCAGTACTTC.